This TCR beta chain stems from a study of molecular identifiers for immune sequencing clone quantification. The V gene's germline CDR1 is SGHDN and CDR2 FVKESK. This CDR3 spans 15 amino acids. On this clonotype: This may stem from a read error, because a much larger clone lies one nucleotide away.

The authors gated naive CD8 T cells as CD8+CD4-CCR7+CD45RA+ for sorting. TCRdb itself ran the PCR reads through MiXCR, one entry per CDR3 protein. The repertoire has roughly 630,000 distinct CDR3 sequences, 25% of them found once; the top ten carry 0.75% to 0.8%. Specimen: naive CD8+ T cells from blood, with Jurkat cell RNA spiked in. The subset here: FACS-sorted CD8+CD4-CCR7+CD45RA+ naive T cells. This receptor was identified in a human donor in good health. Some libraries in this study had Jurkat cell RNA spiked in. The V gene is TRBV14, the J gene TRBJ2-3; D gene unclear. DNA for the CDR3: TGTGCCAGCAGCCAAGATTCAGTGAAGAGAGATGCGCAGTATTTT. This gives the protein CASSQDSVKRDAQYF.